A selection of T cell receptor beta chains follows, all from one sample in a study of cytomegalovirus exposure and HLA in healthy donors. Only in-frame clones appear in the TCRdb table, and some are missing; sequencing was by immunoSEQ multiplex PCR. The sample has over 150,000 clones, 68% seen once. The specimen sequenced was PBMCs. The receptors here all came from a man over 45 in good health and CMV-seronegative. Both conserved end residues are part of each CDR3. D genes are given only for firm matches. Where a row states a size, it is once, few, many or the class of an expanded clone; other rows omit it.

J gene: TRBJ2-1
D gene: -
clone size: few
V gene: TRBV7-3
CDR3 length: 16
CDR3 DNA: TGTGCCAGCAGCCCCTCTGGGGGCCTACTGAACAATGAGCAGTTCTTC
CDR3 protein: CASSPSGGLLNNEQFF

J gene: TRBJ2-1
D gene: -
clone size: -
V gene: TRBV4-1
CDR3 length: 17
CDR3 DNA: TGCGCCAGCAGCCATGCGACACAGCAGAGCTCCTACAATGAGCAGTTCTTC
CDR3 protein: CASSHATQQSSYNEQFF

J gene: TRBJ1-1
D gene: TRBD1
clone size: -
V gene: TRBV6-5
CDR3 length: 15
CDR3 DNA: TGTGCCAGCAGTTACGGACAGGGGGCGAACACTGAAGCTTTCTTT
CDR3 protein: CASSYGQGANTEAFF

J gene: TRBJ1-1
D gene: TRBD1
clone size: few
V gene: TRBV6-6
CDR3 length: 15
CDR3 DNA: TGTGCCAGCAGTTCCGGACAGGGACGGAACACTGAAGCTTTCTTT
CDR3 protein: CASSSGQGRNTEAFF

J gene: TRBJ2-7
D gene: -
clone size: -
V gene: TRBV4-1
CDR3 length: 14
CDR3 DNA: TGCGCCAGCAGCCAAGGGGGCTCCTCCTACGAGCAGTACTTC
CDR3 protein: CASSQGGSSYEQYF

J gene: TRBJ2-3
D gene: -
clone size: -
V gene: TRBV14
CDR3 length: 15
CDR3 DNA: TGTGCCAGCAGCCGGGGAATACTAGCTGGTGATACGCAGTATTTT
CDR3 protein: CASSRGILAGDTQYF

J gene: TRBJ1-4
D gene: TRBD1
clone size: -
V gene: TRBV5-4
CDR3 length: 15
CDR3 DNA: TGTGCCAGCAGCCGCGCGGGACAGACTTTTGAAAAACTGTTTTTT
CDR3 protein: CASSRAGQTFEKLFF

J gene: TRBJ1-1
D gene: -
clone size: -
V gene: TRBV5-6
CDR3 length: 13
CDR3 DNA: TGTGCCAGCAGCTTATTGAGAGGGTCTGAAGCTTTCTTT
CDR3 protein: CASSLLRGSEAFF

J gene: TRBJ1-6
D gene: TRBD1
clone size: -
V gene: TRBV9
CDR3 length: 14
CDR3 DNA: TGTGCCAGCAGCGGGGGACAGCCCCCGCAACCCCTCCACTTT
CDR3 protein: CASSGGQPPQPLHF

J gene: TRBJ1-2
D gene: -
clone size: -
V gene: TRBV19
CDR3 length: 13
CDR3 DNA: TGTGCCAGTAGTATTACAGGGAAAGGTGGCTACACCTTC
CDR3 protein: CASSITGKGGYTF

J gene: TRBJ1-4
D gene: -
clone size: -
V gene: TRBV5-1
CDR3 length: 15
CDR3 DNA: TGCGCCAGCAGCTTTTCCCCCACAGAGAATGAAAAACTGTTTTTT
CDR3 protein: CASSFSPTENEKLFF

J gene: TRBJ2-1
D gene: TRBD2
clone size: few
V gene: TRBV6-1
CDR3 length: 15
CDR3 DNA: TGTGCCAGCAGTGAACTAGCGGGGTCCTACAATGAGCAGTTCTTC
CDR3 protein: CASSELAGSYNEQFF

J gene: TRBJ1-1
D gene: TRBD1
clone size: -
V gene: TRBV6-5
CDR3 length: 14
CDR3 DNA: TGTGCCAGCAGCCTCGGGACAGGTTCGGCTGAAGCTTTCTTT
CDR3 protein: CASSLGTGSAEAFF

J gene: TRBJ1-1
D gene: -
clone size: few
V gene: TRBV2
CDR3 length: 15
CDR3 DNA: TGTGCCAGCAGTGAAGGACCCCAGGAGGGAACTGAAGCTTTCTTT
CDR3 protein: CASSEGPQEGTEAFF

J gene: TRBJ2-7
D gene: TRBD1
clone size: few
V gene: TRBV18
CDR3 length: 14
CDR3 DNA: TGTGCCAGCTCACTAGACAGGGGAAACTACGAGCAGTACTTC
CDR3 protein: CASSLDRGNYEQYF

J gene: TRBJ2-3
D gene: -
clone size: -
V gene: TRBV28
CDR3 length: 12
CDR3 DNA: TGTGCCAGCAGTCTTAACACAGATACGCAGTATTTT
CDR3 protein: CASSLNTDTQYF

J gene: TRBJ1-1
D gene: TRBD1
clone size: -
V gene: TRBV7-9
CDR3 length: 15
CDR3 DNA: TGTGCCAGCAGCTTCTTTGGACAGGGAATGGCTGAAGCTTTCTTT
CDR3 protein: CASSFFGQGMAEAFF

J gene: TRBJ1-1
D gene: -
clone size: -
V gene: TRBV29-1
CDR3 length: 16
CDR3 DNA: TGCAGCGTTGAAGATTTAACAGTCTCCTCGAGCCCTGAAGCTTTCTTT
CDR3 protein: CSVEDLTVSSSPEAFF

J gene: TRBJ2-3
D gene: TRBD1
clone size: -
V gene: TRBV4-1
CDR3 length: 16
CDR3 DNA: TGCGCCAGCAGCCTTCACGGGACAGGGGGCACAGATACGCAGTATTTT
CDR3 protein: CASSLHGTGGTDTQYF

J gene: TRBJ1-5
D gene: -
clone size: once
V gene: TRBV27
CDR3 length: 14
CDR3 DNA: TGTGCCAGCAGTTTCCAGGGAAACAATCAGCCCCAGCATTTT
CDR3 protein: CASSFQGNNQPQHF